This is a list of T cell receptor beta chains from one sample in a study of blood T cells in healthy people across ages. MiXCR, run by TCRdb on the 5' RACE reads, gives a single entry per CDR3 protein. The profile shows under 1,000,000 distinct CDR3 sequences, roughly 35% of them singletons. The specimen was blood. These receptors came from a man younger than 30 in good health. CDR3s include the opening cysteine and the closing phenylalanine or tryptophan. The D gene is left open where the match is weak. Clone size appears in some rows only: once, few, many, or a class for an expanded clone.

J gene	D gene	V gene	clone size	CDR3 protein	CDR3 DNA
TRBJ2-1	NA	TRBV4-1	NA	CASSQDLGPWGEQFF	TGCGCCAGCAGCCAAGATTTAGGACCGTGGGGTGAGCAGTTCTTC
TRBJ2-3	TRBD1	TRBV7-2	few	CASSSRPTGQGSTDTQYF	TGTGCCAGCAGCTCCCGTCCTACAGGACAGGGAAGCACAGATACGCAGTATTTT
TRBJ2-3	TRBD2	TRBV2	few	CASSKAGGPGDTQYF	TGTGCCAGCAGTAAAGCGGGGGGGCCGGGAGATACGCAGTATTTT
TRBJ2-1	NA	TRBV14	many	CASSQVSGLRVQFF	TGTGCCAGCAGCCAAGTGTCCGGGTTGAGGGTTCAGTTCTTC
TRBJ2-3	TRBD1	TRBV9	few	CASSPRTGSLTDTQYF	TGTGCCAGCAGCCCTCGGACAGGGTCCTTGACAGATACGCAGTATTTT
TRBJ2-7	NA	TRBV20-1	many	CSARADFREQYF	TGCAGTGCTAGAGCTGACTTCCGCGAGCAGTACTTC
TRBJ1-2	NA	TRBV10-3	NA	CAISESEGSHYGYTF	TGTGCCATCAGTGAGTCGGAAGGGTCTCACTATGGCTACACCTTC
TRBJ2-1	TRBD2	TRBV6-2/TRBV6-3	NA	CASSYKGLAGSNEQFF	TGTGCCAGCAGTTACAAGGGACTAGCCGGTTCCAATGAGCAGTTCTTC
TRBJ2-1	NA	TRBV4-1	few	CASRQEPVASSYNEQFF	TGCGCCAGCAGACAAGAACCGGTGGCCAGCTCCTACAATGAGCAGTTCTTC
TRBJ2-5	TRBD2	TRBV4-3	NA	CANSQGGLAAETQYF	TGCGCCAACAGCCAAGGGGGACTAGCGGCAGAGACCCAGTACTTC
TRBJ1-2	NA	TRBV6-2/TRBV6-3	NA	CASSYPWARGDYDGYTF	TGTGCCAGCAGTTACCCCTGGGCGAGGGGCGATTACGATGGCTACACCTTC
TRBJ1-5	NA	TRBV29-1	many	CSVEFGGGQPQHF	TGCAGCGTTGAATTCGGCGGGGGTCAGCCCCAGCATTTT
TRBJ1-2	NA	TRBV14	once	CASGQVREHYGYTF	TGTGCCAGCGGCCAAGTAAGGGAGCACTATGGCTACACCTTC
TRBJ2-3	TRBD2	TRBV30	few	CAWRFGREWVTDTQYF	TGTGCCTGGAGGTTTGGGAGGGAGTGGGTCACAGATACGCAGTATTTT
TRBJ1-2	TRBD1	TRBV12-3/TRBV12-4	NA	CASSLTGANDYGYTF	TGTGCCAGCAGTTTAACAGGGGCGAACGACTATGGCTACACCTTC
TRBJ1-1	NA	TRBV7-2	NA	CASSAGEMNTEAFF	TGTGCCAGCAGCGCCGGGGAAATGAACACTGAAGCTTTCTTT
TRBJ2-1	NA	TRBV5-1	NA	CASSFSPWGGSYNEQFF	TGCGCCAGCAGCTTCAGCCCGTGGGGAGGATCCTACAATGAGCAGTTCTTC
TRBJ2-1	TRBD2	TRBV7-6	NA	CASTLSGTNEQFF	TGTGCCAGCACCCTTAGCGGGACCAATGAGCAGTTCTTC
TRBJ2-5	NA	TRBV3-1	once	CANSRGQQETQYF	TGTGCCAACAGCCGCGGACAGCAAGAGACCCAGTACTTC
TRBJ1-1	NA	TRBV29-1	NA	CSVGVAWGTEAFF	TGCAGCGTTGGTGTGGCCTGGGGCACTGAAGCTTTCTTT
TRBJ1-1	TRBD1	TRBV5-1	NA	CASSLVVGTGNTEAFF	TGCGCCAGCAGCTTGGTGGTCGGGACAGGGAATACTGAAGCTTTCTTT
TRBJ2-1	NA	TRBV14	NA	CASSAEALRFNNVQFF	TGTGCCAGCAGCGCTGAGGCCCTTCGATTTAACAATGTGCAGTTCTTC
TRBJ2-7	NA	TRBV20-1	many	CSARQRTPKNRYEQYF	TGCAGTGCCCGACAAAGGACCCCTAAGAACCGTTACGAGCAGTACTTC
TRBJ2-3	TRBD2	TRBV9	NA	CASSAGWLAGGTDTQYF	TGTGCCAGCAGCGCCGGATGGCTAGCGGGGGGAACAGATACGCAGTATTTT
TRBJ2-1	NA	TRBV12-5	NA	CASGTPIGGNEQFF	TGTGCTAGTGGTACCCCGATCGGGGGCAATGAGCAGTTCTTC
TRBJ2-7	NA	TRBV25-1	NA	CASSEDPYSLYEQYF	TGTGCCAGCAGTGAAGATCCATATTCCCTCTACGAGCAGTACTTC
TRBJ1-1	NA	TRBV5-1	NA	CASSLEQANTEAFF	TGCGCCAGCAGCTTGGAACAGGCGAACACTGAAGCTTTCTTT
TRBJ2-1	NA	TRBV6-5	few	CASSLQTGNSYNEQFF	TGTGCCAGCAGTCTCCAGACCGGGAACTCCTACAATGAGCAGTTCTTC
TRBJ2-3	NA	TRBV29-1	NA	CSSSDRGGADTQYF	TGCAGCTCCTCGGACAGAGGAGGTGCAGATACGCAGTATTTT
TRBJ2-3	NA	TRBV15	NA	CATSRSDTQYF	TGTGCCACCAGCAGGTCAGATACGCAGTATTTT
TRBJ2-5	NA	TRBV4-3	many	CASSQGFSETQYF	TGCGCCAGCAGCCAAGGCTTCTCGGAGACCCAGTACTTC
TRBJ1-2	NA	TRBV12-3/TRBV12-4	NA	CTSSAPPGYGYTF	TGTACCAGCAGCGCCCCTCCAGGTTATGGCTACACCTTC
TRBJ1-4	NA	TRBV2	NA	CASRGLKTNEKLFF	TGTGCCAGCAGGGGACTGAAAACTAATGAAAAACTGTTTTTT
TRBJ2-5	TRBD1	TRBV6-2/TRBV6-3	NA	CASTDTGQGSETQYF	TGTGCCAGCACTGACACGGGACAGGGGAGCGAGACCCAGTACTTC
TRBJ1-1	NA	TRBV7-3	NA	CASSPRDGSGSDTEAFF	TGTGCCAGCAGCCCAAGGGACGGATCAGGGTCGGACACTGAAGCTTTCTTT
TRBJ2-7	NA	TRBV20-1	many	CSVRRSYEQYF	TGCAGTGTCCGGCGCTCCTACGAGCAGTACTTC
TRBJ2-7	TRBD1	TRBV3-1	many	CASSQGQGFWQYF	TGTGCCAGCAGCCAAGGACAGGGTTTCTGGCAGTACTTC
TRBJ2-4	TRBD1	TRBV7-2	NA	CASSLDRGQVKNIQYF	TGTGCCAGCAGCCTAGACAGGGGGCAGGTCAAAAACATTCAGTACTTC
TRBJ2-3	TRBD2	TRBV6-5	few	CASSYSSGAGGTDTQYF	TGTGCCAGCAGTTACTCGAGCGGAGCGGGAGGCACAGATACGCAGTATTTT
TRBJ2-1	NA	TRBV2	NA	CASRGAIDEQFF	TGTGCCAGCAGGGGAGCCATCGATGAGCAGTTCTTC
TRBJ2-5	NA	TRBV6-2/TRBV6-3	NA	CAISYGETQYF	TGTGCCATCAGTTACGGCGAGACCCAGTACTTC
TRBJ1-1	NA	TRBV7-9	NA	CASSLPSGANTEAFF	TGTGCCAGCAGCTTACCATCGGGGGCGAACACTGAAGCTTTCTTT
TRBJ1-5	NA	TRBV4-1	NA	CASSHDSRIGGSNQPQHF	TGCGCCAGCAGCCACGACAGCCGTATTGGGGGTAGCAATCAGCCCCAGCATTTT
TRBJ1-2	TRBD1	TRBV6-2/TRBV6-3	once	CASSPLGQDTVAGYTF	TGTGCCAGCAGCCCCCTCGGACAGGACACGGTTGCCGGCTACACCTTC
TRBJ2-3	NA	TRBV5-1	NA	CASSLVSVGNTDTQYF	TGCGCCAGCAGCTTGGTCTCGGTGGGGAACACAGATACGCAGTATTTT
TRBJ2-3	TRBD2	TRBV20-1	few	CSAPERGQNTQYF	TGCAGTGCTCCTGAGCGGGGGCAAAATACGCAGTATTTT
TRBJ2-5	TRBD2	TRBV7-2	NA	CASSCDRRTSGDALTKETQYF	TGTGCCAGCAGCTGTGATCGCCGGACTAGCGGGGACGCCCTCACAAAGGAGACCCAGTACTTC
TRBJ2-7	NA	TRBV20-1	NA	CSAVSGLLTYEQYF	TGCAGTGCCGTTTCCGGACTCCTCACCTACGAGCAGTACTTC
TRBJ1-2	NA	TRBV2	NA	CASSEAAGAKGYTF	TGTGCCAGCAGTGAAGCGGCAGGGGCAAAAGGCTACACCTTC
TRBJ2-7	NA	TRBV20-1	NA	CSARPPGVSYEQYF	TGCAGTGCTAGACCTCCAGGGGTTTCCTACGAGCAGTACTTC
TRBJ2-1	TRBD2	TRBV12-3/TRBV12-4	many	CASSLGRGFNEQFF	TGTGCCAGCAGTTTGGGGCGGGGGTTCAATGAGCAGTTCTTC
TRBJ1-3	NA	TRBV9	NA	CASSVRGDTIYF	TGTGCCAGCAGCGTAAGGGGTGACACCATATATTTT
TRBJ2-1	TRBD2	TRBV4-3	NA	CASSQGGGYNEQFF	TGCGCCAGCAGCCAAGGGGGGGGTTACAATGAGCAGTTCTTC
TRBJ2-3	NA	TRBV2	many	CASSWATVDTQYF	TGTGCCAGCAGCTGGGCTACCGTAGATACGCAGTATTTT
TRBJ1-5	NA	TRBV6-2/TRBV6-3	NA	CASSYSGTYPNQPQHF	TGTGCCAGCAGTTACTCGGGGACCTACCCGAATCAGCCCCAGCATTTT
TRBJ2-7	TRBD2	TRBV20-1	NA	CSARSGTSHYEQYF	TGCAGTGCTAGATCCGGGACTAGCCACTACGAGCAGTACTTC
TRBJ1-6	NA	TRBV7-3	NA	CASSLAGSISSYNSPLHF	TGTGCCAGCAGCTTAGCAGGGTCCATAAGCTCCTATAATTCACCCCTCCACTTT
TRBJ2-3	NA	TRBV7-2	few	CASSSQGLVTDTQYF	TGTGCCAGCAGCTCACAGGGACTCGTCACAGATACGCAGTATTTT